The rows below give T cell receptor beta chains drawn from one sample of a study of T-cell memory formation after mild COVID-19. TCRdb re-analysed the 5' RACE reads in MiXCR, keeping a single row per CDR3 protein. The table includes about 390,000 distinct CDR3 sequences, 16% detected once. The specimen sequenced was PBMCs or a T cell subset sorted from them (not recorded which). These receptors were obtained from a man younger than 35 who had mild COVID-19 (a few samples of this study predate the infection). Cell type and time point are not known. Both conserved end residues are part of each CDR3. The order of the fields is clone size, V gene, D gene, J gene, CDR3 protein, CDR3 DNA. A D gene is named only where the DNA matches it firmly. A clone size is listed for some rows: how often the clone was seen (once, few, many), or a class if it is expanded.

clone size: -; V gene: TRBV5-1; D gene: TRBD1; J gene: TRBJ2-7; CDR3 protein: CASSPGTGFEQYF; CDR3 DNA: TGCGCCAGCAGCCCCGGGACAGGGTTCGAGCAGTACTTC
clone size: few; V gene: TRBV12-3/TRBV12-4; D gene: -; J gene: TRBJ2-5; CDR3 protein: CASSLGRRETQYF; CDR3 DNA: TGTGCCAGCAGTTTAGGTCGCCGCGAGACCCAGTACTTC
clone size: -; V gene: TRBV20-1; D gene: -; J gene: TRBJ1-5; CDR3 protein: CSARDLFGNQPQHF; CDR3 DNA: TGCAGTGCTAGAGACCTTTTTGGCAATCAGCCCCAGCATTTT
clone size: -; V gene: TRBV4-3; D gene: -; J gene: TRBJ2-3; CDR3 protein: CASSQEEVDTQYF; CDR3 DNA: TGCGCCAGCAGCCAAGAGGAGGTTGATACGCAGTATTTT
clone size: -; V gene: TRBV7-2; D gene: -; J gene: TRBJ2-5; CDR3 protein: CASSLGILRISETQYF; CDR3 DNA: TGTGCCAGCAGCTTAGGCATCCTCCGGATCTCAGAGACCCAGTACTTC
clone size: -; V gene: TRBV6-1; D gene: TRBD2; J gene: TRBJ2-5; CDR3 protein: CASRDSGGAAQYF; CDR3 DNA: TGTGCCAGCAGAGATAGCGGGGGGGCTGCCCAGTACTTC
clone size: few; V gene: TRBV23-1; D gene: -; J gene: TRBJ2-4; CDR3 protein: CASSQESPGTINIQYF; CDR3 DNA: TGCGCCAGCAGTCAAGAGTCTCCCGGGACGATAAACATTCAGTACTTC
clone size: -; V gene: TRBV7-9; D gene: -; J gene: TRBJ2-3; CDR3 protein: CASSSASGGSDTQYF; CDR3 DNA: TGTGCCAGCAGCTCGGCGTCCGGAGGTTCAGATACGCAGTATTTT
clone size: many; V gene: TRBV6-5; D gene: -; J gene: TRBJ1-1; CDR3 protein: CASSYRKNTEAFF; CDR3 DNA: TGTGCCAGCAGTTATCGCAAGAACACTGAAGCTTTCTTT
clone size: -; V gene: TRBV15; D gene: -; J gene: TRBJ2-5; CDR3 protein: CATSPETGMDQETQYF; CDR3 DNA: TGTGCCACCAGCCCCGAAACAGGGATGGACCAAGAGACCCAGTACTTC
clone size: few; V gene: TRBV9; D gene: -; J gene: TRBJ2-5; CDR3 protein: CASSVLTGRQETQYF; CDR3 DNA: TGTGCCAGCAGCGTTCTCACAGGGCGCCAAGAGACCCAGTACTTC
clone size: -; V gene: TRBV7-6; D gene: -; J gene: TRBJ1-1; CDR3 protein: CASSLGQSTEAFF; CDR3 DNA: TGTGCCAGCAGCTTAGGGCAGAGCACTGAAGCTTTCTTT
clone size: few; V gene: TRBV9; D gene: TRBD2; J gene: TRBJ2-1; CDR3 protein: CASSAPTSGDSYNEQFF; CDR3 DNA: TGTGCCAGCAGCGCCCCGACTAGCGGGGACTCCTACAATGAGCAGTTCTTC
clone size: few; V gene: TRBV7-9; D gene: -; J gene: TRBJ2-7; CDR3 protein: CASSLLGGNGEQYF; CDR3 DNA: TGTGCCAGCAGCTTGCTTGGAGGAAATGGCGAGCAGTACTTC
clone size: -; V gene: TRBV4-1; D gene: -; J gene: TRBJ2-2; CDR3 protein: CASSQGSNRELFF; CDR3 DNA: TGCGCCAGCAGCCAAGGCAGTAACCGGGAGCTGTTTTTT
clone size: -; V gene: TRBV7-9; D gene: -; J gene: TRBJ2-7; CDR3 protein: CASSLDSELPYEQYF; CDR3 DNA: TGTGCCAGCAGCTTAGATAGTGAACTGCCCTACGAGCAGTACTTC
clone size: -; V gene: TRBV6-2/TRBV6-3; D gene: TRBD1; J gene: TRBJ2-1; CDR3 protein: CASSPWTGFSYNEQFF; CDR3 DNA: TGTGCCAGCAGTCCTTGGACAGGGTTCTCCTACAATGAGCAGTTCTTC
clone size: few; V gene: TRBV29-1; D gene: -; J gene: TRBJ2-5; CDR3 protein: CSVEGGSTETQYF; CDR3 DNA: TGCAGCGTTGAAGGGGGAAGCACAGAGACCCAGTACTTC
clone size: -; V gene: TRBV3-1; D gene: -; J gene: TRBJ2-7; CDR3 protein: CASSSGNRVSEQYF; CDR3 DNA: TGTGCCAGCAGCTCCGGGAACAGGGTTTCCGAGCAGTACTTC
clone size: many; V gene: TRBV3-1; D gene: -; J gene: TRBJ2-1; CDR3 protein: CASTGYNEQFF; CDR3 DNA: TGTGCCAGCACGGGGTACAATGAGCAGTTCTTC
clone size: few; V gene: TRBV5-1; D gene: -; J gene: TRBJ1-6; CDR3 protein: CASTLSGGNSPLHF; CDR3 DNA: TGCGCCAGCACCCTATCGGGAGGTAATTCACCCCTCCACTTT
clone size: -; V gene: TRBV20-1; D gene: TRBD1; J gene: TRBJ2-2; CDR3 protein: CSARDPRTGYTGELFF; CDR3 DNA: TGCAGTGCTAGAGATCCCCGGACAGGGTACACCGGGGAGCTGTTTTTT
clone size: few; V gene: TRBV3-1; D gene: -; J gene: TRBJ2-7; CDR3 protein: CASSRKKRNSYEQYF; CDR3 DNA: TGTGCCAGCAGCCGAAAGAAACGGAACTCCTACGAGCAGTACTTC
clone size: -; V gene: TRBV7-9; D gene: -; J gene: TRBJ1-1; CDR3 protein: CASSTVWQSNTEAFF; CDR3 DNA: TGTGCCAGCAGCACCGTATGGCAGTCGAACACTGAAGCTTTCTTT
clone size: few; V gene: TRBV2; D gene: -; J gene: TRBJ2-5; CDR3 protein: CASSGRVGGPGETQYF; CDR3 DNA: TGTGCCAGCAGTGGTAGGGTCGGGGGGCCGGGAGAGACCCAGTACTTC
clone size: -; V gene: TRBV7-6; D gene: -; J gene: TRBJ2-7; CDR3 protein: CASSLARTDAPAYEQYF; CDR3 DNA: TGTGCCAGCAGCTTAGCGCGGACAGATGCTCCGGCCTACGAGCAGTACTTC
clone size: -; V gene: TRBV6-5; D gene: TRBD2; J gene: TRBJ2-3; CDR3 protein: CASSYSGGETADTQYF; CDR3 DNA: TGTGCCAGCAGTTACAGTGGGGGGGAGACGGCAGATACGCAGTATTTT
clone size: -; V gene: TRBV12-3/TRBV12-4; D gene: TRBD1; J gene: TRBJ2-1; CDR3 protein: CASSAGGDEQFF; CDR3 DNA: TGTGCCAGCAGCGCAGGGGGCGATGAGCAGTTCTTC
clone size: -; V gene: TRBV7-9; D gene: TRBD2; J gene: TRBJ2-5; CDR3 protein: CASSPVVAGGPETQYF; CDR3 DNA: TGTGCCAGCAGCCCCGTGGTAGCGGGGGGCCCAGAGACCCAGTACTTC
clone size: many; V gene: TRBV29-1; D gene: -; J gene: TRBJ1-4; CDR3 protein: CSAGQGEKLFF; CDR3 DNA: TGCAGCGCTGGGCAGGGAGAAAAACTGTTTTTT
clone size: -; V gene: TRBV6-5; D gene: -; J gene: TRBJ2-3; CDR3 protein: CASRPRDQRADTQYF; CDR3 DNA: TGTGCCAGCAGGCCCCGGGATCAGAGAGCAGATACGCAGTATTTT
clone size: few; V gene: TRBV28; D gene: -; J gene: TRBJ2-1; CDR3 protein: CASSFGVDEQFF; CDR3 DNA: TGTGCCAGCAGTTTCGGGGTTGACGAGCAGTTCTTC
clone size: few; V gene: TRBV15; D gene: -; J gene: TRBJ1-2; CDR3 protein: CATSTRTGGYTF; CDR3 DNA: TGTGCCACCAGCACCAGGACGGGGGGCTACACCTTC
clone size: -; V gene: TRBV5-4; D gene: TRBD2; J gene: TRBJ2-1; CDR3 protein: CASSLGVGGEPYNEQFF; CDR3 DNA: TGTGCCAGCAGCCTGGGGGTGGGGGGGGAGCCCTACAATGAGCAGTTCTTC
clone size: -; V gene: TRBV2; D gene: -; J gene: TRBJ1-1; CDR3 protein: CASSVMAGWNTEAFF; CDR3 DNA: TGTGCCAGCAGTGTCATGGCAGGTTGGAACACTGAAGCTTTCTTT
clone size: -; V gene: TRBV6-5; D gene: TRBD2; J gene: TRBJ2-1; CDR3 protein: CASSWTSGTYNEQFF; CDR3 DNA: TGTGCCAGCAGTTGGACTAGCGGGACCTACAATGAGCAGTTCTTC
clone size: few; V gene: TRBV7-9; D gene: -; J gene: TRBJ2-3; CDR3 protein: CASSPLGVRSTDTQYF; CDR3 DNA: TGTGCCAGCAGCCCCCTCGGGGTCCGGAGCACAGATACGCAGTATTTT
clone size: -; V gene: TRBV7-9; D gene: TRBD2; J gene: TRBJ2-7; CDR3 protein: CASSLTGGPSYEQYF; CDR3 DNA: TGTGCCAGCAGCTTAACGGGGGGGCCCTCCTACGAGCAGTACTTC
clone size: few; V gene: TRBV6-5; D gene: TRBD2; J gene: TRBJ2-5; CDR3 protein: CASSYSGRGGPQETQYF; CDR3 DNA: TGTGCCAGCAGTTACTCTGGGCGGGGGGGCCCCCAGGAGACCCAGTACTTC
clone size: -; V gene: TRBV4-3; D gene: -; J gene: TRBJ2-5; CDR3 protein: CASSQAATPPGETQYF; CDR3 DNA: TGCGCCAGCAGCCAAGCCGCGACTCCCCCGGGAGAGACCCAGTACTTC
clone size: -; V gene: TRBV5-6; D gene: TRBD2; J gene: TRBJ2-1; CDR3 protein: CASSLAGLAANEQFF; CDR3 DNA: TGTGCCAGCAGCTTGGCGGGGCTAGCGGCAAATGAGCAGTTCTTC
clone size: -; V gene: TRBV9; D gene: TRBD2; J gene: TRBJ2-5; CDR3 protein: CASSEGTSGGGHGETQYF; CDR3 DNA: TGTGCCAGCAGCGAGGGGACTAGCGGGGGGGGACACGGAGAGACCCAGTACTTC
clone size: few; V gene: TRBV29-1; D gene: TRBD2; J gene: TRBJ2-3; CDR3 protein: CSVGGVSSGPDTQYF; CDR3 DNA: TGCAGCGTTGGAGGGGTCTCTAGCGGCCCAGATACGCAGTATTTT
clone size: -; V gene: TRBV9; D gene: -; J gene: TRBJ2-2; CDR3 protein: CASQGGATNTGELFF; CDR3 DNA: TGTGCCAGCCAGGGGGGGGCCACTAACACCGGGGAGCTGTTTTTT
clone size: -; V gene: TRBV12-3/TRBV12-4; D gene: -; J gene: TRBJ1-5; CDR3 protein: CASSFGRNQPQHF; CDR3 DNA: TGTGCCAGCAGTTTCGGGCGGAATCAGCCCCAGCATTTT
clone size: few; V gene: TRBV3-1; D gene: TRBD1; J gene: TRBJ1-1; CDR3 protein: CASSYNRGSTEAFF; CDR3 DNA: TGTGCCAGCAGTTACAACAGGGGGAGCACTGAAGCTTTCTTT
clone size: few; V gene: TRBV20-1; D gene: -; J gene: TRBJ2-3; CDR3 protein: CSAYRTSTDTQYF; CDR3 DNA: TGCAGTGCTTATCGGACTAGCACAGATACGCAGTATTTT
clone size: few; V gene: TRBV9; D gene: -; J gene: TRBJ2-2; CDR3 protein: CASSVRDGDTGELFF; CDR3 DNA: TGTGCCAGCAGCGTCCGGGACGGCGACACCGGGGAGCTGTTTTTT
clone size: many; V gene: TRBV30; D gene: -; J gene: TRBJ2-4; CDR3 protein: CAWWAGRGLHIQYF; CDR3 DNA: TGTGCCTGGTGGGCAGGGAGGGGGTTACACATTCAGTACTTC
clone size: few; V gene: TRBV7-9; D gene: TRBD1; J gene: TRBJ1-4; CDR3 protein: CASSSAGDSLFNEKLFF; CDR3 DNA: TGTGCCAGCAGCTCTGCGGGGGACAGCTTATTTAATGAAAAACTGTTTTTT
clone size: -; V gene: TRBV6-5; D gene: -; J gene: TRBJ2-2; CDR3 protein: CASSYSIGRGTGELFF; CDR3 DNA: TGTGCCAGCAGTTACTCGATAGGGAGAGGCACCGGGGAGCTGTTTTTT
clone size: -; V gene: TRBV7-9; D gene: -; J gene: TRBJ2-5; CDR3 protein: CASSPPGRKETQYF; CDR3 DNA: TGTGCCAGCAGCCCGCCGGGACGGAAAGAGACCCAGTACTTC
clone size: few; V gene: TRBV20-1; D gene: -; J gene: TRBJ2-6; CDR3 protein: CSARGSGGQDSSGANVLTF; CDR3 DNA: TGCAGTGCTAGAGGAAGTGGGGGGCAGGACAGTAGCGGGGCCAACGTCCTGACTTTC